These 32 T cell receptor beta chains share one sample of origin, sequenced in a study of cytomegalovirus exposure and HLA in healthy donors. Primers for the PCR totalled 60 Vbeta and 13 Jbeta. Only in-frame clones appear in the TCRdb table, and some are missing; sequencing was by immunoSEQ multiplex PCR. The top ten hold 7.5% to 8% of the sample, which has around 76,000 clones, about two thirds seen once. The sample consisted of PBMCs. These receptor sequences come from a man aged 40-49 years in good health and CMV-seropositive.

The V and J genes are TRBV5-4 and TRBJ2-5, with 14 bases aligning to TRBD2. With 7 bases clipped from V and 2 bases from J, the junction kept 10 bases outside the gene matches. CDR3 size: 17 residues. Germline lookup yields CDR1 SGHNT and CDR2 YYREEE (reference sequence). The CDR3: CASSGTSGSSWQETQYF. In nucleotides, the CDR3 is TGTGCCAGCTCCGGGACTAGCGGGAGTAGTTGGCAAGAGACCCAGTACTTC.

This clone has a handful of counts. This chain links TRBV4-1 with TRBJ1-2, with D maybe TRBD1 (5 bases). V was clipped by 0 bases and J by 3 bases, with 11 bases between them. Germline-derived CDR1 and CDR2 are MGHRA and YSYEKL. The CDR3 contains 15 residues. The CDR3 DNA is TGCGCCAGCAGCCAAGATCTGGGGGGGTACTATGGCTACACCTTC. Translated, it gives CASSQDLGGYYGYTF.

Many counts were recorded for this clone. This rearrangement joins TRBV5-4 to TRBJ2-2; TRBD2 matches at 12 bases. Germline V CDR1 and CDR2: SGHNT, YYREEE (reference sequence). With 4 bases clipped from V and 5 bases from J, the junction kept 9 bases outside the gene matches. The CDR3 is 17 amino acids. This CDR3 reads CASSKRTSGAGTGELFF. CDR3 nucleotide sequence: TGTGCCAGCAGCAAACGGACTAGCGGGGCTGGAACCGGGGAGCTGTTTTTT.

This clone has a handful of counts. In nucleotides, the CDR3 is TGTGCCAGCAGTGAAACAGGGGTTTCAGGGGCCAACGTCCTGACTTTC. Translation gives CASSETGVSGANVLTF. The chain links TRBV2 to TRBJ2-6, with 7 bases lining up with TRBD1. CDR3 size: 16 residues. Unmatched junction bases numbered 5, after V lost 2 bases and J lost 4 bases. Germline-derived CDR1 and CDR2 are SNHLY and FYNNEI. The full variable domain, with the rest looked up from reference TRBV2 and TRBJ2-6, is EPEVTQTPSHQVTQMGQEVILRCVPISNHLYFYWYRQILGQKVEFLVSFYNNEISEKSEIFDDQFSVERPDGSNFTLKIRSTKLEDSAMYFCASSETGVSGANVLTFGAGSRLTVL.

V is TRBV30 and J is TRBJ1-1, with a possible D match to TRBD1 (5 bases). The germline CDR1 and CDR2 sequences are GTSNPN and SVGIG (reference sequence). The CDR3 contains 13 residues. Trimming removed 5 bases at V and 4 bases at J, with 14 bases between. The CDR3 protein is CAWGGWDSTEAFF. The CDR3 DNA is TGTGCCTGGGGCGGTTGGGACTCCACTGAAGCTTTCTTT. Combining the CDR3 with reference TRBV30 and TRBJ1-1 gives the whole variable domain SQTIHQWPATLVQPVGSPLSLECTVEGTSNPNLYWYRQAAGRGLQLLFYSVGIGQISSEVPQNLSASRPQDRQFILSSKKLLLSDSGFYLCAWGGWDSTEAFFGQGTRLTVV.

This clone was seen more than once but under ten times. The gene calls are TRBV13 and TRBJ2-5; 7 bases agree with TRBD2. Germline values: CDR1 PRHDT, CDR2 FYEKMQ (reference sequence). The CDR3 runs 16 residues. V shed 3 bases and J 1 base; nucleotides not matched to a gene: 8. As DNA, the CDR3 is TGTGCCAGCAGCTTCGGTGGCCCGGGGGGCCAAGAGACCCAGTACTTC. It is translated as CASSFGGPGGQETQYF.

The genes are TRBV5-4 and TRBJ2-7; 7 nucleotides line up with TRBD2. CDR3 length: 13 amino acids. Germline V CDR1 and CDR2: SGHNT, YYREEE (reference sequence). The V and J ends lost 0 bases and 7 bases, in that order; junction bases with no gene match: 4. In nucleotides, the CDR3 is TGTGCCAGCAGCTTGGTACGGGAGGAGGAGCAGTACTTC. As protein: CASSLVREEEQYF.

This chain uses TRBV7-8 with TRBJ1-3; D uncertain. V was trimmed by 7 bases and J by 2 bases, leaving 12 bases between them. The CDR3 has 14 amino acids. Germline CDR1 and CDR2: SGHVS and FQNEAQ. The CDR3 nucleotides read TGTGCCAGCAATATGGAGGGCCCTGGAAACACCATATATTTT. It encodes CASNMEGPGNTIYF. Full variable domain (rest looked up from reference TRBV7-8 and TRBJ1-3): GAGVSQSPRYKVAKRGQDVALRCDPISGHVSLFWYQQALGQGPEFLTYFQNEAQLDKSGLPSDRFFAERPEGSVSTLKIQRTQQEDSAVYLCASNMEGPGNTIYFGEGSWLTVV.

The chain links TRBV6-5 to TRBJ2-7; D is unresolved. Per germline, CDR1 MNHEY and CDR2 SVGAGI. The CDR3 runs 14 residues. The ends were cut back, 0 bases at V and 2 bases at J, with 8 bases in the middle. CDR3 bases: TGTGCCAGCAGTTACTCGGGCAGAGCCTACGAGCAGTACTTC. This codes for CASSYSGRAYEQYF.

This clone has only one observation. Here the CDR3 DNA reads TGTGCCAGTAAATGGGACACCAACTCCTATAATTCACCCCTCCACTTT. It specifies CASKWDTNSYNSPLHF. The gene calls are TRBV19 and TRBJ1-6; a weak D match, TRBD1 (6 bases). With 7 bases removed from V and 0 bases from J, the gap between germline ends came to 13 bases. The CDR3 runs 16 residues. Germline V lookup: CDR1 LNHDA, CDR2 SQIVND (reference sequence). Complete variable domain (other parts from reference TRBV19 and TRBJ1-6): DGGITQSPKYLFRKEGQNVTLSCEQNLNHDAMYWYRQDPGQGLRLIYYSQIVNDFQKGDIAEGYSVSREKKESFPLTVTSAQKNPTAFYLCASKWDTNSYNSPLHFGNGTRLTVT.

The V call is TRBV7-2, the J call TRBJ1-3; D gene uncertain. Per the germline V gene, CDR1 is SGHTA and CDR2 is FQGNSA. Trimming removed 5 bases at V and 7 bases at J, with 12 bases between. This CDR3 spans 13 amino acids. This CDR3 reads CASSPRRGNTIYF. CDR3 nucleotides: TGTGCCAGCAGCCCCCGCAGAGGGAACACCATATATTTT.

This clone was picked up a small number of times. This chain connects TRBV5-6 to TRBJ2-6, with TRBD2 matching over 8 bases. From germline, CDR1 is SGHDT and CDR2 YYEEEE. The CDR3 contains 19 residues. Trimming took 2 bases from V and 4 from J; bases not matched to a gene: 14. DNA for the CDR3: TGTGCCAGCAGCTTCCCGCCGGGACTAGAAACGGAAGGGGCCAACGTCCTGACTTTC. Translation: CASSFPPGLETEGANVLTF.

This clone turned up a few times. The rearrangement links TRBV6-6 to TRBJ2-1; 10 bases match TRBD1. Germline CDR1 reads MNHNY; CDR2 reads SVGAGI (reference sequence). The ends lost 5 bases at V and 7 bases at J; junction bases unmatched: 8. CDR3 size: 15 residues. CDR3 sequence: CASSNRQGARNEQFF. CDR3 DNA: TGTGCCAGCAGTAACCGACAGGGGGCGCGGAATGAGCAGTTCTTC.

The rearrangement links TRBV5-4 to TRBJ2-1; possibly TRBD2 for D (6 bases). V lost 4 bases to trimming and J lost 9 bases, with 14 bases between them. The CDR3 runs 13 residues. Per the germline V gene, CDR1 is SGHNT and CDR2 is YYREEE (reference sequence). CDR3 residues: CASSVGGGSEQFF. CDR3 bases: TGTGCCAGCAGCGTGGGAGGAGGTAGTGAGCAGTTCTTC.

The chain couples TRBV7-2 to TRBJ1-2, with 10 positions matching TRBD1. Germline V gives CDR1 SGHTA, CDR2 FQGNSA. The CDR3 extends over 16 amino acids. The V segment lost 0 bases and the J segment 4 bases; nucleotides outside the gene matches: 5. CDR3 region: CASSLAGTGEGYGYTF. The CDR3 coding sequence is TGTGCCAGCAGCTTAGCCGGGACAGGGGAGGGCTATGGCTACACCTTC. The full variable domain, with the rest looked up from reference TRBV7-2 and TRBJ1-2, is GAGVSQSPSNKVTEKGKDVELRCDPISGHTALYWYRQSLGQGLEFLIYFQGNSAPDKSGLPSDRFSAERTGGSVSTLTIQRTQQEDSAVYLCASSLAGTGEGYGYTFGSGTRLTVV.

J is TRBJ2-4 and V is TRBV29-1, with 7 bases lining up with TRBD1. The CDR3 spans 10 residues. Unmatched junction bases numbered 3, after V lost 7 bases and J lost 9 bases. CDR1 is SQVTM, CDR2 ANQGSEA, per germline. CDR3 loop: CSAGDSIQYF. CDR3 sequence (DNA): TGCAGCGCCGGGGACAGCATTCAGTACTTC.

This clone was seen only a few times. CDR3 sequence: CASSPDIDTEAFF. DNA for the CDR3: TGTGCCAGCAGCCCCGACATTGACACTGAAGCTTTCTTT. V usage is TRBV5-6 and J usage is TRBJ1-1; D is undetermined. The CDR3 length is 13 residues. Per the germline V gene, CDR1 is SGHDT and CDR2 is YYEEEE. Deletions cut 4 bases from V and 3 bases from J, with 10 bases between.

The chain couples TRBV21-1 to TRBJ1-2; TRBD1 reflects the table's D call only, with no check against the DNA. TRBV21-1 has pseudogene status. The CDR3 contains 15 residues. CDR3 residues: CASRKIRGRVYGYTF. In DNA, the CDR3 is TGTGCCAGCAGAAAAATCAGGGGGCGGGTTTATGGCTACACCTTC.

This clone was counted only a few times. The chain has TRBV6-1 and TRBJ2-7; D is perhaps TRBD1 (5 bases). CDR1 is MNHNS and CDR2 is SASEGT in the germline V gene. The CDR3 has 13 residues. The V gene lost 3 bases and the J gene lost 6 bases, with 12 bases spanning the gap. This CDR3 reads CASSDGRGSEQYF. The CDR3 DNA sequence: TGTGCCAGCAGTGACGGAAGGGGAAGCGAGCAGTACTTC.

This clone came up a few times. CDR3 in amino acids: CASTYNHEQYF. The CDR3 nucleotides read TGTGCCAGTACCTATAACCACGAGCAGTACTTC. The chain couples TRBV28 to TRBJ2-7; D remains unclear. Deletions cut 9 bases from V and 5 bases from J, with 11 bases between. Germline values: CDR1 MDHEN, CDR2 SYDVKM. This CDR3 comprises 11 residues.

The chain joins TRBV7-2 to TRBJ1-5, with 10 bases fitting TRBD1. Trimming took 1 base from V and 8 from J; bases not matched to a gene: 11. From germline, CDR1 is SGHTA and CDR2 FQGNSA. The CDR3 loop spans 17 amino acids. CDR3 DNA sequence: TGTGCCAGCAGCTTAGTCGGGACAGGGGTTTATCCCAAGCCCCAGCATTTT. Translation gives CASSLVGTGVYPKPQHF.

The CDR3 here is CASIQGAGNTEAFF. The CDR3 nucleotides are TGTGCCAGCATTCAGGGGGCAGGGAACACTGAAGCTTTCTTT. The V gene is TRBV6-5, the J gene TRBJ1-1; 8 nucleotides match TRBD1. V lost 7 bases, J lost 1 base, and 5 bases stayed unmatched. Germline assignment: CDR1 MNHEY and CDR2 SVGAGI. CDR3 length: 14 amino acids.

The genes are TRBV5-4 and TRBJ1-4, with D possibly matching TRBD1 (6 bases). The V and J ends lost 5 bases and 2 bases respectively, with 7 bases between them. The germline V gene encodes CDR1 SGHNT and CDR2 YYREEE (reference sequence). The CDR3 has 13 residues. CDR3 coding DNA: TGTGCCAGCAGGGGGGCGACTAATGAAAAACTGTTTTTT. It encodes CASRGATNEKLFF.

V and J are TRBV6-1 and TRBJ1-5; no clear D. Germline loops: CDR1 MNHNS, CDR2 SASEGT. The CDR3 is made up of 13 amino acids. The V and J ends lost 0 bases and 5 bases respectively, with 5 bases between them. DNA for the CDR3: TGTGCCAGCAGTGAAGCTTTCGATCAGCCCCAGCATTTT. Protein: CASSEAFDQPQHF.

The V call is TRBV11-2, the J call TRBJ2-1; 9 positions match TRBD2. The CDR3 is 15 amino acids. Germline lookup yields CDR1 SGHAT and CDR2 FQNNGV. V lost 5 bases and J lost 9; bases outside the gene matches: 11. The CDR3 sequence: CASSGSGRIGGEQFF. Written as DNA, the CDR3 is TGTGCCAGCAGCGGTAGCGGGAGAATTGGCGGTGAGCAGTTCTTC.

This clone was detected a few times. The rearrangement links TRBV10-3 to TRBJ1-5; D call uncertain. Germline V gene data show CDR1 as ENHRY and CDR2 as SYGVKD. Deletions cut 3 bases from V and 3 bases from J, with 9 bases between. This CDR3 contains 14 residues. The CDR3 sequence: CAISETELNQPQHF. As DNA, the CDR3 is TGTGCCATCAGTGAAACAGAACTCAATCAGCCCCAGCATTTT.

The chain uses TRBV6-1 and TRBJ2-2, with 8 bases identical to TRBD1. The CDR3 spans 15 residues. Losses at the gene ends were 3 bases for V and 7 bases for J; bases not matched to a gene: 7. Germline V gene sequence: CDR1 MNHNS, CDR2 SASEGT. CDR3 loop: CASSDRTGIGGELFF. CDR3 sequence (DNA): TGTGCCAGCAGTGACCGGACAGGGATCGGCGGGGAGCTGTTTTTT.

The rearrangement joins TRBV7-2 to TRBJ2-3; 9 bases are a match to TRBD2. J lost 2 bases, V lost 8 bases, and 14 bases had no gene match. CDR3 length equals 17 residues. The germline V gene has CDR1 SGHTA and CDR2 FQGNSA. CDR3 loop: CASHPLGLAGITDTQYF. DNA of the CDR3: TGTGCCAGCCACCCGCTGGGGCTAGCGGGGATCACAGATACGCAGTATTTT.

The chain is built from TRBV7-9 and TRBJ2-5; TRBD2 is a possible D gene (5 bases). The length of the CDR3 is 17 residues. Germline V CDR1 and CDR2: SEHNR, FQNEAQ (reference sequence). Trimming took 4 bases from V and 0 from J, leaving 18 bases between them. As DNA, the CDR3 is TGTGCCAGCAGCTCCAGCAGCGACTACAAGTACCAAGAGACCCAGTACTTC. It yields the protein CASSSSSDYKYQETQYF.

The V gene is TRBV6-5, the J gene TRBJ1-1; TRBD1 agrees at 7 bases. Trimming removed 0 bases from V and 11 bases from J; junction bases left unmatched: 6. This CDR3 region has 13 residues. Germline V gives CDR1 MNHEY, CDR2 SVGAGI. The chain's CDR3 is CASSYSRAGGAFF. The CDR3 coding sequence is TGTGCCAGCAGTTACTCTAGGGCAGGGGGGGCTTTCTTT.

The chain has TRBV2 and TRBJ1-5; D unresolved. This CDR3 has 11 amino acids. The V and J ends lost 8 bases and 12 bases respectively, with 14 bases between them. Germline CDR1 SNHLY, CDR2 FYNNEI. The CDR3 bases are TGTGCCAGCCTACGGGATAAGCTCCAGCATTTT. The encoded protein is CASLRDKLQHF.

The CDR3 region has the DNA TGTGCCAGTAGTGGGGGACAGCCACTAAACACCGGGGAGCTGTTTTTT. Translation gives CASSGGQPLNTGELFF. The chain combines TRBV19 with TRBJ2-2, with 7 bases aligning to TRBD1. This CDR3 contains 16 residues. V lost 5 bases and J lost 2; bases outside the gene matches: 8. The V gene's germline CDR1 is LNHDA and CDR2 SQIVND (reference sequence).